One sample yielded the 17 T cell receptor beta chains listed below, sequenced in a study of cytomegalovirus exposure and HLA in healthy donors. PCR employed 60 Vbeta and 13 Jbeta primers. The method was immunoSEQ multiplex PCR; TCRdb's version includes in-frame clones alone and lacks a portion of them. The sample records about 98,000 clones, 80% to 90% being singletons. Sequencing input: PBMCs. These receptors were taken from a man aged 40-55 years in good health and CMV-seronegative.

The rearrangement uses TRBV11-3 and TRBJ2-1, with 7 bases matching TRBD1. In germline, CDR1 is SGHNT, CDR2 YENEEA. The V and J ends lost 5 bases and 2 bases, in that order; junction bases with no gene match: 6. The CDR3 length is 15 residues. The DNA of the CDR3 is TGTGCCAGCAGCCGTGGACAGGCCACCTACAATGAGCAGTTCTTC. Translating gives CASSRGQATYNEQFF. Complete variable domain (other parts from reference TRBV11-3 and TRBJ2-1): EAGVVQSPRYKIIEKKQPVAFWCNPISGHNTLYWYLQNLGQGPELLIRYENEEAVDDSQLPKDRFSAERLKGVDSTLKIQPAELGDSAVYLCASSRGQATYNEQFFGPGTRLTVL.

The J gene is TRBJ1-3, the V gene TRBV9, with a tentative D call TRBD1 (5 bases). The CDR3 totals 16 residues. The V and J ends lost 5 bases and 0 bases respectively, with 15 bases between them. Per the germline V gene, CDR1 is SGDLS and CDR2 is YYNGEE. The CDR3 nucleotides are TGTGCCAGCAGGGGAAGCCGGGGGAACTCTGGAAACACCATATATTTT. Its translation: CASRGSRGNSGNTIYF.

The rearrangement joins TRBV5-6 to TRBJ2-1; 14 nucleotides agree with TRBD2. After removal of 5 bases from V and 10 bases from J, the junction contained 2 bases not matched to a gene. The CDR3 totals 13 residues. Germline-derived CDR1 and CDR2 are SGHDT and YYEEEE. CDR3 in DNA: TGTGCCAGCAGGGGACTAGCGGGGGAGGAGCAGTTCTTC. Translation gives CASRGLAGEEQFF.

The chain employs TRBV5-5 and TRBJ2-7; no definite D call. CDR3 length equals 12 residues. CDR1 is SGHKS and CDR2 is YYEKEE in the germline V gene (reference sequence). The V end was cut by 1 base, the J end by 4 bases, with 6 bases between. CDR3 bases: TGTGCCAGCAGCTTGACCGCGTACGAGCAGTACTTC. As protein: CASSLTAYEQYF.

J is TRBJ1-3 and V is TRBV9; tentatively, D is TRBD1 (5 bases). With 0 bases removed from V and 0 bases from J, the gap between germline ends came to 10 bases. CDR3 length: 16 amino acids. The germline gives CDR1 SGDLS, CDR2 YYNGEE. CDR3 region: CASSVEDSYSGNTIYF. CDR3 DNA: TGTGCCAGCAGCGTAGAAGACAGCTACTCTGGAAACACCATATATTTT.

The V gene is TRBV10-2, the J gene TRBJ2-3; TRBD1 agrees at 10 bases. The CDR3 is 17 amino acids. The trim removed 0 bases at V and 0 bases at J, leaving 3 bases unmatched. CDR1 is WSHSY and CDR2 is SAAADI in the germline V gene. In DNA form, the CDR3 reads TGCGCCAGCAGTGAGTCCCGGGACAGGGGTAGCACAGATACGCAGTATTTT. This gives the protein CASSESRDRGSTDTQYF.

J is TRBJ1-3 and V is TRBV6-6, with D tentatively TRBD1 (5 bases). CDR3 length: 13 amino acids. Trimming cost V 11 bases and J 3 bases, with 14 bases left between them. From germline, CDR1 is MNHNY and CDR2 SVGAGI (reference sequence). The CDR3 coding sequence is TGTGCCTCCTGTGCGGGGGGTGGAAACACCATATATTTT. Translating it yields CASCAGGGNTIYF.

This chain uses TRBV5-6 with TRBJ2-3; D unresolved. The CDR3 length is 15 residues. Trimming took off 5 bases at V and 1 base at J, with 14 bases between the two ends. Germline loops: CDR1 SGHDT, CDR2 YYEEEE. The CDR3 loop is CASSLIVPGTDTQYF. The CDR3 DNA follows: TGTGCCAGCAGTTTGATAGTCCCGGGCACAGATACGCAGTATTTT.

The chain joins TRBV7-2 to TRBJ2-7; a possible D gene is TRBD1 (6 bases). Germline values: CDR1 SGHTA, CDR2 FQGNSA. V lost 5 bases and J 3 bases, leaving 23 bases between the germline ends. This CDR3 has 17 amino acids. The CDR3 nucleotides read TGTGCCAGCAGCCTAAAATTGCAATCGGGACACAACTACGAGCAGTACTTC. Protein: CASSLKLQSGHNYEQYF. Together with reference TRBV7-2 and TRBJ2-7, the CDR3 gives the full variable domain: GAGVSQSPSNKVTEKGKDVELRCDPISGHTALYWYRQSLGQGLEFLIYFQGNSAPDKSGLPSDRFSAERTGGSVSTLTIQRTQQEDSAVYLCASSLKLQSGHNYEQYFGPGTRLTVT.

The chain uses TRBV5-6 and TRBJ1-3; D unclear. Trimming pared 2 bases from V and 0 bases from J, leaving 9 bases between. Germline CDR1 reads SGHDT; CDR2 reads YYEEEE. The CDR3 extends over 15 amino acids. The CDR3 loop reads CASSFRGSSGNTIYF. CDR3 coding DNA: TGTGCCAGCAGCTTCCGTGGGAGCTCTGGAAACACCATATATTTT.

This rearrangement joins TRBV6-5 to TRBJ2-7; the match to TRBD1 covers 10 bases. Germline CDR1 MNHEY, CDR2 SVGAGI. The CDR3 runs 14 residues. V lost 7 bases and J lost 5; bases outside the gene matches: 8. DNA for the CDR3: TGTGCCAGCACTCCGGGACAGGGGACGAACGAGCAGTACTTC. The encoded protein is CASTPGQGTNEQYF.

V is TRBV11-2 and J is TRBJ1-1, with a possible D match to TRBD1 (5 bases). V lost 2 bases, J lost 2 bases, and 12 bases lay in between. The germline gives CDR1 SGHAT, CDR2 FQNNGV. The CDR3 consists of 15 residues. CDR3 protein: CASSLILGPNTEAFF. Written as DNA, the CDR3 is TGTGCCAGCAGCTTAATTCTGGGGCCAAACACTGAAGCTTTCTTT.

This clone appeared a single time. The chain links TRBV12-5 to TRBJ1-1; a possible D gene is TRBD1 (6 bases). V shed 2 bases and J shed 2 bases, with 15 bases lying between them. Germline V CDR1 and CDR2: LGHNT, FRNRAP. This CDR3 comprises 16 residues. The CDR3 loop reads CASGLLAGAFNTEAFF. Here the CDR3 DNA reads TGTGCTAGTGGTTTGTTGGCAGGGGCCTTTAACACTGAAGCTTTCTTT.

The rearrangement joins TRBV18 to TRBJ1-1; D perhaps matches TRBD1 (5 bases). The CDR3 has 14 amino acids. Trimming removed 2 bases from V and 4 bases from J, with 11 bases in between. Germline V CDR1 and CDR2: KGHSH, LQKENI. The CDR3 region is CASSPTRRGTEAFF. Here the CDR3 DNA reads TGTGCCAGCTCACCAACTCGGAGGGGCACTGAAGCTTTCTTT.

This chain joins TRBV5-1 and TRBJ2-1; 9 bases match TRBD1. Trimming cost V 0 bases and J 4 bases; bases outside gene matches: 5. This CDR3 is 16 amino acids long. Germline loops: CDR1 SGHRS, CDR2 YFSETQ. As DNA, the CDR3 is TGCGCCAGCAGCTTGGGGGACAGGGTTTCGTACAATGAGCAGTTCTTC. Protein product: CASSLGDRVSYNEQFF.

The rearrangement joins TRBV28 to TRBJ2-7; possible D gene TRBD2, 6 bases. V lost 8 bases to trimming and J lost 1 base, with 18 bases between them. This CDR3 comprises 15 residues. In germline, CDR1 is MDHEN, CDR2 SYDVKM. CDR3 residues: CASRALGGGSYEQYF. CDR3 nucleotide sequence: TGTGCCAGCCGCGCCCTCGGGGGAGGATCCTACGAGCAGTACTTC.

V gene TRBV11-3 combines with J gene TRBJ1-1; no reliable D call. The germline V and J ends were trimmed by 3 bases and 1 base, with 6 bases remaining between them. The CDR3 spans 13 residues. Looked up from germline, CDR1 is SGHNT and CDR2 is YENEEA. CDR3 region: CASSFSPNTEAFF. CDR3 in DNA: TGTGCCAGCAGCTTCAGTCCGAACACTGAAGCTTTCTTT.